This T cell receptor (beta chain) was identified during a study of cytomegalovirus exposure and HLA in healthy donors. Study as a whole: Among the 398 genotyped donors, around 85% were placed in the Caucasian-associated ancestry cluster.

Use of 60 Vbeta and 13 Jbeta primers characterized the PCR. Libraries were prepared by immunoSEQ multiplex PCR; TCRdb keeps only in-frame clonotypes and omits some of them. The table counts 150,000 to 200,000 clones; around 6% lies in the top ten. Note on this clone: Its antigen remains unknown.

While unrecorded immune exposures were likely, the donors were nominally healthy when sampled. Per germline, CDR1 GTSNPN and CDR2 SVGIG (reference sequence). V was trimmed by 2 bases and J by 0 bases, leaving 7 bases between them. The CDR3 is 13 residues long. General observations from the study: In an earlier analysis, about 87% or about 30%: the productive usage of most TCR beta V segments. While the bulk of TCR sequences proved rare, some public TCRs turned up in many donors.

Material for sequencing was PBMCs. This chain uses TRBV30 with TRBJ1-2; D remains unclear. This receptor was identified in a man aged 30 to 45 in good health and CMV-seronegative. CDR3 nucleotide sequence: TGTGCCTGGAGTATCGGGGCTAACTATGGCTACACCTTC. It is translated as CAWSIGANYGYTF.